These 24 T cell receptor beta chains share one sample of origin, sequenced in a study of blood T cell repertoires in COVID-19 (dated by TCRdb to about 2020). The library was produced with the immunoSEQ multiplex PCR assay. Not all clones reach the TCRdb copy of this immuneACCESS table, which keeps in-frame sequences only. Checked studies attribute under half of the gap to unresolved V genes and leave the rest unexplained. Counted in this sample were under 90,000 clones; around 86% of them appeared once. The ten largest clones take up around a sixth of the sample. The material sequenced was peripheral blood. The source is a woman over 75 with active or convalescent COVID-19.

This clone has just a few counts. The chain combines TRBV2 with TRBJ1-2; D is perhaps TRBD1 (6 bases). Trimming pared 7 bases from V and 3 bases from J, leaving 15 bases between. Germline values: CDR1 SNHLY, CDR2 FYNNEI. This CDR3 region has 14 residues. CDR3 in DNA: TGTGCCAGCACCTTGGGGGGGGCGGACTATGGCTACACCTTC. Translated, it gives CASTLGGADYGYTF.

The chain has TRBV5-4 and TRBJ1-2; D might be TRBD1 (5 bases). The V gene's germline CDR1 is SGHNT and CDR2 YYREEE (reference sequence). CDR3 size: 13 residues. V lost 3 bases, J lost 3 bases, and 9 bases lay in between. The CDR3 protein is CASSSDSHYGYTF. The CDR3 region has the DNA TGTGCCAGCAGCTCAGACAGCCACTATGGCTACACCTTC.

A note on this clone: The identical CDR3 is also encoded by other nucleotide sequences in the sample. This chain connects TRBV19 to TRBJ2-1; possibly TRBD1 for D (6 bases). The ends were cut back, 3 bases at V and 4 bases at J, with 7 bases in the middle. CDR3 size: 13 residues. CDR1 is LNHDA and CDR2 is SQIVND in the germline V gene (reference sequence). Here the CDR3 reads CASSIGQYNEQFF. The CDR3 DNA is TGTGCCAGTAGTATCGGACAGTACAATGAGCAGTTCTTC.

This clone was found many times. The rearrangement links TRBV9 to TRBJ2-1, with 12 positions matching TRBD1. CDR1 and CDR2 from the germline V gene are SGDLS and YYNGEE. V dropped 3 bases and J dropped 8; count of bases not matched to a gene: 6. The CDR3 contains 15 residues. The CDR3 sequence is CASSEGQGARDEQFF. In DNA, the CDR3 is TGTGCCAGCAGCGAGGGACAGGGGGCGAGGGATGAGCAGTTCTTC.

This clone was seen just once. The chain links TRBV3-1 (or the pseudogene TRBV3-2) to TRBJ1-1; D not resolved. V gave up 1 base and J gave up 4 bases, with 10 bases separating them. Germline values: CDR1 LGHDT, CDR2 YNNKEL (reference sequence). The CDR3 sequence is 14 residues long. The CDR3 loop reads CASSQARGVTEAFF. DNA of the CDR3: TGTGCCAGCAGCCAAGCGCGCGGGGTCACTGAAGCTTTCTTT.

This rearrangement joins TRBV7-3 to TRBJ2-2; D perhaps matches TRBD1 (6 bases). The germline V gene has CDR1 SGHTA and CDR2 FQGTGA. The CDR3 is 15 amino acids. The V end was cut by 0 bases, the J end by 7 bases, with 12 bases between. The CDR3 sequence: CASSLTTGVGGELFF. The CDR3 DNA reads TGTGCCAGCAGCTTAACGACAGGCGTTGGCGGGGAGCTGTTTTTT.

The CDR3 sequence: CAWSVRPAGRELFF. The CDR3 DNA reads TGTGCCTGGAGTGTACGACCGGCGGGCCGGGAGCTGTTTTTT. The chain employs TRBV30 and TRBJ2-2; perhaps TRBD2 as D (5 bases). CDR1 and CDR2 from the germline V gene are GTSNPN and SVGIG (reference sequence). V was shortened by 0 bases and J by 9 bases, with 14 bases between the two germline ends. This CDR3 comprises 14 residues.

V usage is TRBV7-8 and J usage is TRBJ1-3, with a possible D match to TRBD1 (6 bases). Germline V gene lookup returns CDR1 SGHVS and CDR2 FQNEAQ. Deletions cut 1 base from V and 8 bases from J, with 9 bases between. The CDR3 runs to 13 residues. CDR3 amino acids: CASSLGQADTIYF. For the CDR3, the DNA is TGTGCCAGCAGCTTAGGACAGGCGGACACCATATATTTT.

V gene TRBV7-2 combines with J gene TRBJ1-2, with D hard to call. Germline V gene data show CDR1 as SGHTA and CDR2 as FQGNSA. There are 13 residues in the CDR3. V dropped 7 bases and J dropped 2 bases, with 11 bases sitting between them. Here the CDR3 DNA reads TGTGCCAGCACCTTCCCACAAAACTATGGCTACACCTTC. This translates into CASTFPQNYGYTF.

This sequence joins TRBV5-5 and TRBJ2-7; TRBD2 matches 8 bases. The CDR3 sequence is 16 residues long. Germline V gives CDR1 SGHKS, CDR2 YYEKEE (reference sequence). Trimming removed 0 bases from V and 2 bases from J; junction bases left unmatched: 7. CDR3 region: CASSLGPGRGAYEQYF. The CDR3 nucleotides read TGTGCCAGCAGCTTGGGCCCCGGGAGGGGGGCCTACGAGCAGTACTTC.

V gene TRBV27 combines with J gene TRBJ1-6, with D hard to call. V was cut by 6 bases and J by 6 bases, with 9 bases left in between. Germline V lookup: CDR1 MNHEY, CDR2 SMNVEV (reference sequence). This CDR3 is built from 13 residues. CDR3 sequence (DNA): TGTGCCAGCAGGACTTACCTTAATTCACCCCTCCACTTT. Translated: CASRTYLNSPLHF.

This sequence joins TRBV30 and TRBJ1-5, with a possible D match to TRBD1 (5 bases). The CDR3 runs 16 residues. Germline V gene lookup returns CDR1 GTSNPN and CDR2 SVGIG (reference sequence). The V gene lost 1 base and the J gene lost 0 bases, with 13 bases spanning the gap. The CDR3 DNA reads TGTGCCTGGAGTGCCCAGGGAACATTTAGCAATCAGCCCCAGCATTTT. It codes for CAWSAQGTFSNQPQHF.

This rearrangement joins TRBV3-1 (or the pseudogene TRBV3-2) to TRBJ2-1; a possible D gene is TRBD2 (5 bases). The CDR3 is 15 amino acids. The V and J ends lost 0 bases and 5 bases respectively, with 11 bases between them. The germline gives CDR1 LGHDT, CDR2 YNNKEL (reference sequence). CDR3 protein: CASSQDLAFHNEQFF. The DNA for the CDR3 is TGTGCCAGCAGCCAAGATCTAGCATTCCACAATGAGCAGTTCTTC.

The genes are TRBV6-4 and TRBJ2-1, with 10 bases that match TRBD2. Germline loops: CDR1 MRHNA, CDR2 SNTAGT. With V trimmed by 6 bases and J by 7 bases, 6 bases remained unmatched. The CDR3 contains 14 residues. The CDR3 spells CASSLLAGENEQFF. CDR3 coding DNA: TGTGCCAGCAGCCTCCTAGCGGGAGAAAATGAGCAGTTCTTC.

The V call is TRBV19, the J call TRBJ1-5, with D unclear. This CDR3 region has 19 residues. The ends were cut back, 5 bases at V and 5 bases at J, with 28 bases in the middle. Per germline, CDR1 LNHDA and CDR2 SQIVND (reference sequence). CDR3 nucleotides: TGTGCCAGTAGTCCCGCGAGAGGGCAGACCCGACCTGGGGATCAGCCCCAGCATTTT. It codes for CASSPARGQTRPGDQPQHF.

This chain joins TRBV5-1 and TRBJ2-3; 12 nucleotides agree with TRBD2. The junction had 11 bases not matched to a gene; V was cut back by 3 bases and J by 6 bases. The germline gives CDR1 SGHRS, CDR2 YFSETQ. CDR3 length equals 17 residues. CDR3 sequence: CASSSSSSGGAADTQYF. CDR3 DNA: TGCGCCAGCAGCTCGTCCTCTAGCGGGGGGGCGGCGGATACGCAGTATTTT.

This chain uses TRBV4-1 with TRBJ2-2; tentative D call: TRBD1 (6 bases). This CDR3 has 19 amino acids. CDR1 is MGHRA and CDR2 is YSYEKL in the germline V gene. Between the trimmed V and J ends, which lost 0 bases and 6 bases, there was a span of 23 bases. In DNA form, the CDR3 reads TGCGCCAGCAGCCAAGATTCTTTATCCAGGGGTGGTTTGCCCGGGGAGCTGTTTTTT. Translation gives CASSQDSLSRGGLPGELFF.

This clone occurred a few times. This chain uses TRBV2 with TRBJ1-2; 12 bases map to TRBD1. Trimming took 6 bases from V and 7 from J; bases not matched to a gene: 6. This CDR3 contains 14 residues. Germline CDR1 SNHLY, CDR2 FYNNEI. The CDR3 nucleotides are TGTGCCAGCAGCATGGGACAGGGGGCTTCTGGCTACACCTTC. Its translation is CASSMGQGASGYTF.

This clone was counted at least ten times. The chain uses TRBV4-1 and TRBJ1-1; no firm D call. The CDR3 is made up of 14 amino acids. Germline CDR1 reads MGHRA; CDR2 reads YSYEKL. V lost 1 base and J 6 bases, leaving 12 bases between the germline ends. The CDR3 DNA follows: TGCGCCAGCAGCCAAGTAGATGGGAGCGCTGAAGCTTTCTTT. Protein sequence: CASSQVDGSAEAFF.

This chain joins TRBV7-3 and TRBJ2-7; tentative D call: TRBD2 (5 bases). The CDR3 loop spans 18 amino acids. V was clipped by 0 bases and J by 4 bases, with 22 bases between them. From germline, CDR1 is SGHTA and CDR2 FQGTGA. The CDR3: CASSLTAHTELEGYEQYF. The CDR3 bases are TGTGCCAGCAGCTTAACCGCTCATACAGAGCTCGAGGGATACGAGCAGTACTTC.

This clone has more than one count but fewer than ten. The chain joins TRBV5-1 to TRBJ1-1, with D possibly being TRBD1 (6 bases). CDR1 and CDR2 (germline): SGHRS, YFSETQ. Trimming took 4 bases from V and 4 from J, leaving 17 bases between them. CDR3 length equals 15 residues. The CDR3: CASSPGTSAATEAFF. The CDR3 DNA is TGCGCCAGCAGCCCTGGGACATCGGCGGCCACTGAAGCTTTCTTT.

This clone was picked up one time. CDR3: CASSNGTGGSETQYF. The CDR3 bases are TGTGCCAGCAGCAACGGGACAGGTGGTTCGGAGACCCAGTACTTC. This sequence joins TRBV21-1 and TRBJ2-5; TRBD1 is the table's D call, not checked against the DNA. TRBV21-1 is assigned pseudogene status. This CDR3 has 15 residues.

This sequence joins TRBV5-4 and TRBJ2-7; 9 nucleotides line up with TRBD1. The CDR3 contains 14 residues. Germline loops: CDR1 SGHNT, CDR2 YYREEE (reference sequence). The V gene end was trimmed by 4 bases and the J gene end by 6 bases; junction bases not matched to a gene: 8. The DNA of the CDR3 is TGTGCCAGCAGCAAGGGACAGGGTCTAGGCGAGCAGTACTTC. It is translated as CASSKGQGLGEQYF. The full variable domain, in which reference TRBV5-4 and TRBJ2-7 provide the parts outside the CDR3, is ETGVTQSPTHLIKTRGQQVTLRCSSQSGHNTVSWYQQALGQGPQFIFQYYREEENGRGNFPPRFSGLQFPNYSSELNVNALELDDSALYLCASSKGQGLGEQYFGPGTRLTVT.

CDR3 DNA sequence: TGTGCCAGCAGACTAGCGGGAACCTACGAGCAGTACTTC. This encodes CASRLAGTYEQYF. This chain uses TRBV12-3 or TRBV12-4 with TRBJ2-7; 10 positions match TRBD2. J gave up 2 bases and V 6 bases, and 1 base lay outside the gene matches. The length of the CDR3 is 13 residues.